Below, 23 T cell receptor beta chains from the same sample are listed, as sequenced in a study of T cell repertoires in cytomegalovirus infection. TCRdb redid the calling of the reads with MiXCR, one entry per CDR3 protein. The table includes some 450,000 distinct CDR3 sequences, approximately 31% detected once. Sequencing was performed on PBMCs. Every receptor here comes from a human donor in good health (CMV status not recorded). Some clones in this sample may be carry-over from other donors' samples.

This clonotype was seen many times. This chain connects TRBV7-2 to TRBJ2-1, with D possibly being TRBD1 (8 bases). Per germline, CDR1 SGHTA and CDR2 FQGNSA. The CDR3 length is 15 residues. Trimming left V 3 bases short and J 5 bases short, with 14 bases between. For the CDR3, the DNA is TGTGCCAGCAGCTTCGACAGGGGAGGGAACAATGAGCAGTTCTTC. Its protein is CASSFDRGGNNEQFF.

This clonotype has a count of ten or more. The J gene is TRBJ2-7, the V gene TRBV7-6, with TRBD1 matching over 8 bases. The CDR3 runs to 15 residues. V was pared by 5 bases and J by 5 bases, with 11 bases of the junction left unmatched. Germline CDR1 reads SGHVS; CDR2 reads FNYEAQ. The CDR3 region is CASSGTGTGFHEQYF. The CDR3 DNA sequence: TGTGCCAGCAGCGGTACCGGGACAGGTTTCCACGAGCAGTACTTC.

The chain joins TRBV12-3 or TRBV12-4 to TRBJ1-1; a possible D gene is TRBD1 (6 bases). There are 12 residues in the CDR3. V lost 8 bases and J lost 3, with 10 bases in between. For the CDR3, the DNA is TGTGCCAGCCAGGGGCCCGACACTGAAGCTTTCTTT. Encoded protein: CASQGPDTEAFF.

This clonotype has more than one count but fewer than ten. J is TRBJ2-1 and V is TRBV7-3, with 8 bases matching TRBD2. V shed 5 bases, J shed 6 bases, and the junction held 12 bases outside the gene matches. This CDR3 is built from 16 residues. Germline CDR1 and CDR2: SGHTA and FQGTGA. This chain's CDR3 is CASSLLGRGESNEQFF. CDR3 nucleotide sequence: TGTGCCAGCAGCCTATTGGGGCGGGGGGAGTCCAATGAGCAGTTCTTC.

This clonotype was found many times. J is TRBJ2-3 and V is TRBV7-2; TRBD2 matches 12 bases. The V gene's germline CDR1 is SGHTA and CDR2 FQGNSA. The CDR3 contains 18 residues. The V segment lost 1 base and the J segment 0 bases; nucleotides outside the gene matches: 5. The CDR3 DNA reads as TGTGCCAGCAGCTTAGACGGACTAGCGGGGAGAAGCACAGATACGCAGTATTTT. It codes for CASSLDGLAGRSTDTQYF.

This clonotype came up a few times. The V call is TRBV27, the J call TRBJ2-3, with a weak D call TRBD2 (5 bases). There are 15 residues in the CDR3. Trimming pared 1 base from V and 0 bases from J, leaving 8 bases between. The germline gives CDR1 MNHEY, CDR2 SMNVEV (reference sequence). CDR3: CASSLFRGSTDTQYF. The CDR3 DNA reads TGTGCCAGCAGTTTATTTCGGGGTAGCACAGATACGCAGTATTTT.

This clonotype came up a few times. The rearrangement links TRBV7-6 to TRBJ2-3; TRBD2 aligns across 9 bases. Losses at the gene ends were 5 bases for V and 4 bases for J; bases not matched to a gene: 13. The CDR3 is 17 amino acids. Germline lookup yields CDR1 SGHVS and CDR2 FNYEAQ. CDR3 nucleotides: TGTGCCAGCAGCCCGATTGTTGCGGGGGGGGCCCCAGATACGCAGTATTTT. Encoded protein: CASSPIVAGGAPDTQYF.

The rearrangement joins TRBV6-1 to TRBJ1-5, with 8 bases identical to TRBD1. The germline gives CDR1 MNHNS, CDR2 SASEGT. V shed 1 base and J 5 bases; nucleotides not matched to a gene: 4. The CDR3 runs to 15 residues. CDR3 nucleotide sequence: TGTGCCAGCAGTGAAGGTATCAGGGGGCATCAGCCCCAGCATTTT. Translated, it gives CASSEGIRGHQPQHF.

With regard to this clonotype: Possible read error: a much larger clone is one base away. J is TRBJ2-7 and V is TRBV11-2; 7 nucleotides agree with TRBD2. The germline CDR1 and CDR2 sequences are SGHAT and FQNNGV. There are 16 residues in the CDR3. The CDR3 sequence: CASSLDLVGRDYEQSF. The CDR3 coding sequence is TGTGCCAGCAGCTTAGATCTGGTGGGCAGGGACTACGAGCAGTCCTTC.

Only a few counts were recorded for this clonotype. V usage is TRBV2 and J usage is TRBJ2-1, with TRBD1 matching over 9 bases. Germline V gene lookup returns CDR1 SNHLY and CDR2 FYNNEI. The CDR3 length is 14 residues. Germline trimming cut 6 bases from V and 4 bases from J; bases unmatched to any gene: 4. The chain's CDR3 is CASSRTGDYNEQFF. For the CDR3, the DNA is TGTGCCAGCAGCCGGACAGGGGATTACAATGAGCAGTTCTTC.

V is TRBV2 and J is TRBJ2-3; D ambiguous. CDR3 size: 14 residues. Trimming stripped 2 bases from V and 4 bases from J, with 10 bases between. Looked up from germline, CDR1 is SNHLY and CDR2 is FYNNEI. The CDR3 DNA reads TGTGCCAGCAGTGAAACGACCGTAGCAGATACGCAGTATTTT. This encodes CASSETTVADTQYF.

This clonotype was recorded many times. The chain recombines TRBV7-2 with TRBJ1-5, with D unresolved. The V gene lost 0 bases and the J gene lost 3 bases, with 3 bases spanning the gap. The CDR3 consists of 13 residues. Germline V lookup: CDR1 SGHTA, CDR2 FQGNSA. CDR3 DNA: TGTGCCAGCAGCTTAGCTCTCAATCAGCCCCAGCATTTT. This gives the protein CASSLALNQPQHF.

This clonotype was recorded many times. The chain couples TRBV7-8 to TRBJ2-7; the match to TRBD2 covers 9 bases. J lost 2 bases, V lost 5 bases, and 7 bases had no gene match. The CDR3 runs to 15 residues. The germline CDR1 and CDR2 sequences are SGHVS and FQNEAQ. The DNA of the CDR3 is TGTGCCAGCAGCGAAGCGGGGGGCCCTACCTACGAGCAGTACTTC. Translating gives CASSEAGGPTYEQYF. The complete variable domain, with remaining parts taken from reference TRBV7-8 and TRBJ2-7, reads GAGVSQSPRYKVAKRGQDVALRCDPISGHVSLFWYQQALGQGPEFLTYFQNEAQLDKSGLPSDRFFAERPEGSVSTLKIQRTQQEDSAVYLCASSEAGGPTYEQYFGPGTRLTVT.

This clonotype appeared a few times. V usage is TRBV6-6 and J usage is TRBJ2-5, with D uncertain. CDR1 and CDR2 from the germline V gene are MNHNY and SVGAGI (reference sequence). V gave up 7 bases and J gave up 0 bases, with 12 bases separating them. The CDR3 has 14 amino acids. The CDR3 region is CASTSLGYQETQYF. The CDR3 DNA is TGTGCCAGCACCTCCCTCGGGTACCAAGAGACCCAGTACTTC.

The sample holds many counts of this clonotype. The rearrangement joins TRBV7-2 to TRBJ1-2; D unclear. V was trimmed by 5 bases and J by 3 bases, leaving 10 bases between them. The V gene's germline CDR1 is SGHTA and CDR2 FQGNSA. The CDR3 length is 13 residues. CDR3 protein: CASSRRTDYGYTF. CDR3 DNA sequence: TGTGCCAGCAGCAGGCGGACGGACTATGGCTACACCTTC.

As for this clonotype: A read error may explain this, as a much larger clone is one base away. The V and J genes are TRBV7-3 and TRBJ2-5; 14 bases agree with TRBD2. Per germline, CDR1 SGHTA and CDR2 FQGTGA. The CDR3 is made up of 18 amino acids. CDR3 protein: CASSAGTSGGRRKETQSF. The CDR3 nucleotides read TGTGCCAGCAGCGCCGGGACTAGCGGGGGCCGAAGGAAAGAGACCCAGTCCTTC.

The table lists this clonotype with a few counts. The CDR3 DNA is TGTGCCAGCAGGTGGGACACCGGGGGCACTGAAGCTTTCTTT. It translates to CASRWDTGGTEAFF. V usage is TRBV7-2 and J usage is TRBJ1-1, with D possibly being TRBD1 (6 bases). The germline V gene has CDR1 SGHTA and CDR2 FQGNSA. This CDR3 is 14 amino acids long. With 6 bases removed from V and 4 bases from J, the gap between germline ends came to 15 bases.

V and J are TRBV12-3 or TRBV12-4 and TRBJ1-3, with unresolved D. V lost 3 bases, J lost 0 bases, and 12 bases lay in between. CDR3 size: 16 residues. The CDR3 region has the DNA TGTGCCAGCAGTTTTTACGGGTCCAACTCTGGAAACACCATATATTTT. Residues: CASSFYGSNSGNTIYF.

This clonotype has just one count. The conserved final phenylalanine or tryptophan is absent from the CDR3, which likely points to a read error. It is unclear where the CDR3 begins or ends on the DNA, so no DNA is shown, and the CDR3 is as TCRdb lists it. Here the CDR3 reads CASSSDSPRIYGYPC. This chain links TRBV11-2 with TRBJ1-2; no DNA check was done on the table's D call, TRBD1. The CDR3 sequence runs 15 residues, both termini included. Germline V gene lookup returns CDR1 SGHAT and CDR2 FQNNGV.

This clonotype was picked up a small number of times. The chain joins TRBV2 to TRBJ2-2; possibly TRBD2 for D (5 bases). The V end lost 6 bases, the J end lost 4 bases, and 9 bases lay between the germline ends. Germline lookup yields CDR1 SNHLY and CDR2 FYNNEI. The CDR3 extends over 13 amino acids. CDR3 nucleotide sequence: TGTGCCAGCAGCAAAGGGAGCACCGGGGAGCTGTTTTTT. It codes for CASSKGSTGELFF.

This chain links TRBV6-8 with TRBJ2-3; D may be TRBD1 or TRBD2 (5 bases each). There are 14 residues in the CDR3. Trimming removed 6 bases from V and 6 bases from J, with 16 bases in between. Germline V gene data show CDR1 as MNHGY and CDR2 as SAAAGT. In nucleotides, the CDR3 is TGTGCCAGCAGGCCCCGGTGGGGCGGGGATACGCAGTATTTT. Translation gives CASRPRWGGDTQYF.

This chain joins TRBV9 and TRBJ1-5; the D is unclear. This CDR3 region has 14 residues. With 0 bases removed from V and 0 bases from J, the gap between germline ends came to 4 bases. The V gene's germline CDR1 is SGDLS and CDR2 YYNGEE. The chain's CDR3 is CASSVDPSNQPQHF. CDR3 coding DNA: TGTGCCAGCAGCGTAGACCCTAGCAATCAGCCCCAGCATTTT.

V is TRBV2 and J is TRBJ2-1; 15 bases are a match to TRBD2. CDR3 length: 16 residues. The germline CDR1 and CDR2 sequences are SNHLY and FYNNEI. V trimming: 9 bases; J trimming: 0 bases; junction bases outside the gene matches: 3. CDR3 sequence reads: CASMGLAGGSYNEQFF. The DNA of the CDR3 is TGTGCCAGTATGGGACTAGCGGGGGGCTCCTACAATGAGCAGTTCTTC.